The 17 T cell receptor beta chains in this list originate from one sample, sequenced in a study of blood T cells in healthy people across ages. The use of a sample-barcoded 5' primer and a J-beta primer mix characterized a second PCR of roughly 6 to 12 cycles. One entry per CDR3 protein results from TCRdb running MiXCR on the 5' RACE reads. The sample yields under 750,000 distinct CDR3 sequences, roughly 48% seen once. Source material: blood. The receptors here all came from a man aged 80 or over in good health.

This clonotype was seen a single time. The rearrangement joins TRBV4-1 to TRBJ2-3; 8 positions match TRBD2. The CDR3 spans 16 residues. Germline lookup yields CDR1 MGHRA and CDR2 YSYEKL. The trim removed 4 bases at V and 4 bases at J, leaving 10 bases unmatched. Written as DNA, the CDR3 is TGCGCCAGCAGCCGTTGGACGGGGGGGCGCGCAGATACGCAGTATTTT. Encoded protein: CASSRWTGGRADTQYF.

The V call is TRBV7-9, the J call TRBJ1-2; a weak D match, TRBD1 (6 bases). The CDR3 is 17 residues long. Germline V gene data show CDR1 as SEHNR and CDR2 as FQNEAQ (reference sequence). The V gene lost 2 bases and the J gene lost 0 bases, with 16 bases spanning the gap. The DNA of the CDR3 is TGTGCCAGCAGCTTAACTCCCGCGACAGGAACTAACTATGGCTACACCTTC. It specifies CASSLTPATGTNYGYTF.

This clonotype appeared a few times. At one boundary the junction diverges from the germline segment, which might be a read error. The chain uses TRBV12-3 or TRBV12-4 and TRBJ2-1, with 7 nucleotides matching TRBD2. This CDR3 has 15 residues. CDR3 in amino acids: CASSLAGVQRGEQFF. CDR3 DNA sequence: TGTGCCAGCAGCTTAGCGGGCGTCCAGCGGGGAGAGCAGTTCTTC.

This chain joins TRBV7-9 and TRBJ1-2; the D is unclear. CDR3 size: 12 residues. The ends were cut back, 3 bases at V and 4 bases at J, with 6 bases in the middle. Germline CDR1 SEHNR, CDR2 FQNEAQ (reference sequence). The CDR3, as DNA: TGTGCCAGCAGCTTCCCCAGCTATGGCTACACCTTC. Translated: CASSFPSYGYTF.

V is TRBV6-5 and J is TRBJ1-1; TRBD1 matches 7 bases. Trimming cost V 7 bases and J 10 bases; bases outside gene matches: 12. Germline V gene sequence: CDR1 MNHEY, CDR2 SVGAGI. This CDR3 is 13 amino acids long. CDR3 amino acids: CASTQPGGPGAFF. Written as DNA, the CDR3 is TGTGCCAGCACACAACCAGGGGGGCCCGGAGCTTTCTTT.

The J gene is TRBJ2-7, the V gene TRBV10-3, with D hard to call. This CDR3 spans 14 amino acids. V lost 8 bases and J 2 bases, leaving 16 bases between the germline ends. Germline CDR1 is ENHRY and CDR2 is SYGVKD. The CDR3 reads CAISRGTETYEQYF. The DNA for the CDR3 is TGTGCCATCTCCAGAGGTACAGAAACCTACGAGCAGTACTTC.

This clonotype was recorded a few times. The V call is TRBV5-1, the J call TRBJ2-3; the D gene is possibly TRBD2 (5 bases). The V end was cut by 0 bases, the J end by 5 bases, with 10 bases between. The CDR3 runs to 14 residues. Germline CDR1 reads SGHRS; CDR2 reads YFSETQ. This CDR3 is CASSLALARDTQYF. For the CDR3, the DNA is TGCGCCAGCAGCTTGGCCTTAGCGAGAGATACGCAGTATTTT.

Only a few counts were recorded for this clonotype. V is TRBV19 and J is TRBJ2-1; 15 bases match TRBD2. Germline V gene sequence: CDR1 LNHDA, CDR2 SQIVND (reference sequence). This CDR3 is 18 amino acids long. V was pared by 5 bases and J by 9 bases, with 14 bases of the junction left unmatched. CDR3 amino acids: CASSFSRTSGRALGEQFF. The CDR3 nucleotides read TGTGCCAGTAGTTTCTCCAGGACTAGCGGGAGGGCCCTCGGTGAGCAGTTCTTC. The entire variable domain, with the rest obtained from reference TRBV19 and TRBJ2-1, is as follows: DGGITQSPKYLFRKEGQNVTLSCEQNLNHDAMYWYRQDPGQGLRLIYYSQIVNDFQKGDIAEGYSVSREKKESFPLTVTSAQKNPTAFYLCASSFSRTSGRALGEQFFGPGTRLTVL.

In this sample, this clonotype turned up a few times. The J gene is TRBJ2-1, the V gene TRBV2; unclear D gene. This CDR3 is built from 13 residues. Between the trimmed V and J ends, which lost 6 bases and 12 bases, there was a span of 18 bases. Germline lookup yields CDR1 SNHLY and CDR2 FYNNEI. CDR3 protein: CASRPPSSSSQFF. In nucleotides, the CDR3 is TGTGCCAGCAGGCCCCCCTCGTCGTCGTCGCAGTTCTTC.

Concerning this clonotype: One end of the junction fails to match germline, which may point to a read error. The J gene is TRBJ2-1, the V gene TRBV7-3; 9 positions agree with TRBD2. There are 15 residues in the CDR3. Germline V gene sequence: CDR1 SGHTA, CDR2 FQGTGA. This CDR3 is CASSSGTSSCNEQFF. The CDR3 DNA is TGTGCCAGCAGCTCCGGGACTAGCTCCTGCAATGAGCAGTTCTTC.

A remark on this clonotype: A read error may explain this, as a much larger clone is one base away. The V call is TRBV6-5, the J call TRBJ2-7; D is ambiguous. The CDR3 totals 13 residues. Trimming removed 8 bases from V and 3 bases from J, with 14 bases in between. Germline V gives CDR1 MNHEY, CDR2 SVGAGI. In nucleotides, the CDR3 is TGTGCCAGCCGCGGCTCGACTGTCTACGAGCAGTACTTC. It codes for CASRGSTVYEQYF.

V is TRBV7-9 and J is TRBJ2-1; a weak D match, TRBD2 (6 bases). The CDR3 runs 14 residues. Germline values: CDR1 SEHNR, CDR2 FQNEAQ (reference sequence). V was pared by 1 base and J by 10 bases, with 14 bases between. CDR3 nucleotide sequence: TGTGCCAGCAGCTTAGTCGGGGGTGAGGGCGAGCAGTTCTTC. Its translation is CASSLVGGEGEQFF. Drawing the rest from reference TRBV7-9 and TRBJ2-1, the complete variable domain is DTGVSQNPRHKITKRGQNVTFRCDPISEHNRLYWYRQTLGQGPEFLTYFQNEAQLEKSRLLSDRFSAERPKGSFSTLEIQRTEQGDSAMYLCASSLVGGEGEQFFGPGTRLTVL.

This clonotype was detected a few times. The V call is TRBV21-1, the J call TRBJ2-7; the DNA was not compared with TRBD1, the D call given in the table. TRBV21-1 constitutes a pseudogene. CDR3 length equals 15 residues. CDR3 in amino acids: CASSKPGLFSYEQYF. The CDR3 nucleotides read TGTGCCAGCAGCAAACCCGGCTTATTCTCCTACGAGCAGTACTTC.

This chain connects TRBV20-1 to TRBJ1-6; 7 bases fit TRBD1. V lost 2 bases to trimming and J lost 7 bases; unmatched junction nucleotides: 5. Germline V CDR1 and CDR2: DFQATT, SNEGSKA (reference sequence). This CDR3 is 14 amino acids long. The CDR3 spells CSARKGGDNSPLHF. The CDR3 nucleotides read TGCAGTGCTAGAAAAGGGGGCGACAATTCACCCCTCCACTTT.

The V and J genes are TRBV25-1 and TRBJ2-3; 10 nucleotides align to TRBD2. The CDR3 length is 14 residues. Per germline, CDR1 MGHDK and CDR2 SYGVNS. V dropped 8 bases and J dropped 1; count of bases not matched to a gene: 3. The CDR3 protein is CASGSGRGTDTQYF. The CDR3 nucleotides are TGTGCCAGCGGGAGCGGGAGGGGCACAGATACGCAGTATTTT.

The gene calls are TRBV4-1 and TRBJ1-4; 7 positions agree with TRBD1. Germline V CDR1 and CDR2: MGHRA, YSYEKL. Trimming took 4 bases from V and 7 from J; bases not matched to a gene: 27. This CDR3 contains 21 residues. The CDR3 here is CASSRTPRGDRREGEGEKLFF. The CDR3 DNA is TGCGCCAGCAGCCGCACACCAAGGGGGGACAGACGGGAGGGTGAAGGTGAAAAACTGTTTTTT.

V gene TRBV28 combines with J gene TRBJ2-1, with 8 bases that match TRBD2. The J call could be wrong; TRBJ2-7 is a better fit for the DNA end. Germline V gene sequence: CDR1 MDHEN, CDR2 SYDVKM. CDR3 length: 14 residues. The CDR3 DNA follows: TGTGCCAGCAGAGCGGGAGTCTCCTACAATGAGCAGTACTTC. Translating gives CASRAGVSYNEQYF.